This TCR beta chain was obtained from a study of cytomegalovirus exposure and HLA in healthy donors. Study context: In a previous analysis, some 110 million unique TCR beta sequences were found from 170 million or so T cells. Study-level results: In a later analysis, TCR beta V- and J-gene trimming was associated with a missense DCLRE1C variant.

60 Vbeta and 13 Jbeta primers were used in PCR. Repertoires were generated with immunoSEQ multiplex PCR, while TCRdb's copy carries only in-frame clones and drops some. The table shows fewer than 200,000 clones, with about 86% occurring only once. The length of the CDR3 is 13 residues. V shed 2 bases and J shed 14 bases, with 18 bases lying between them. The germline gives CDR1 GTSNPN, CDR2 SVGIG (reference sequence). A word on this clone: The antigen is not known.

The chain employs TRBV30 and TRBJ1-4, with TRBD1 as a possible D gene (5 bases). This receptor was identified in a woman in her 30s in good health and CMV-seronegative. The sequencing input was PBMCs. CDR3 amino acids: CAWSPASGGRLFF. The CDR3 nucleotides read TGTGCCTGGAGTCCCGCCTCGGGGGGAAGGCTGTTTTTT.